The entry that follows covers one T cell receptor (beta chain) sequence. Its cognate antigen is unknown. The CDR3 has 13 amino acids. Trimming shortened V by 6 bases and J by 1 base, and 9 bases separated the two germline ends. Germline CDR1 MNHEY, CDR2 SMNVEV (reference sequence). Use of 60 Vbeta and 13 Jbeta primers characterized the PCR. Repertoires were generated with immunoSEQ multiplex PCR, while TCRdb's copy carries only in-frame clones and drops some. The data hold around 100,000 clones, with under 90% observed a single time. This entry belongs to a study of cytomegalovirus exposure and HLA in healthy donors. Study conclusions and caveats: Diagnosis of cytomegalovirus status made by the classifier reportedly showed high specificity and sensitivity. There were 164 TCR beta chains listed as cytomegalovirus-associated.

The chain combines TRBV27 with TRBJ2-5; perhaps TRBD2 as D (6 bases). The TCR sequence derives from a woman aged 18-29 years in good health and CMV-seronegative. Sequencing input: PBMCs. The CDR3, as DNA: TGTGCCAGCAGGGCGGGACTCCAAGAGACCCAGTACTTC. It specifies CASRAGLQETQYF.